This T cell receptor beta chain was recovered during a study of cytomegalovirus exposure and HLA in healthy donors. Overall study findings and caveats: For TCR beta chains, V- and J-gene trimming was later linked to a missense DCLRE1C variant. Other equally common chains were less clonally expanded than HLA-associated TCR beta chains, a later analysis showed.

V was clipped by 4 bases and J by 4 bases, with 19 bases between them. Germline V lookup: CDR1 MGHRA, CDR2 YSYEKL. The CDR3 loop spans 16 amino acids. Primers included in the PCR were 60 Vbeta and 13 Jbeta primers. Authors' methods: Later, tens of millions of unique TCR beta chains were counted in an analysis, and approximately 10 million of them were shared. TCRdb keeps only in-frame clones here, not all; method: immunoSEQ multiplex PCR. That table furnishes V, J and clone size, whereas the DNA furnished D and trimming. Of roughly 150,000 clones in the sample, 75% to 85% were seen once. This clone came up once. Its antigen is as yet unknown.

The sequence derives from a girl under 10 years old in good health and CMV-seropositive. This chain joins TRBV4-1 and TRBJ1-2; no firm D call. Sample: PBMCs. The CDR3 bases are TGCGCCAGCAGCCTACTACACGTCCTGGATGCCTATGGCTACACCTTC. It yields the protein CASSLLHVLDAYGYTF.